One sample yielded the 26 T cell receptor beta chains listed below, sequenced in a study of blood T cell repertoires in COVID-19. Using immunoSEQ multiplex PCR, the repertoire was profiled, and TCRdb retains in-frame clones only, with some absent. The sample carries roughly 150,000 clones, approximately 86% recorded once. The sequenced sample was peripheral blood. Receptor source: a woman older than 75 with COVID-19, enrolled during active disease.

The chain has TRBV19 and TRBJ1-5; perhaps TRBD1 as D (5 bases). Trimming left V 9 bases short and J 4 bases short, with 25 bases between. The CDR3 runs to 17 residues. Germline V CDR1 and CDR2: LNHDA, SQIVND (reference sequence). The chain's CDR3 is CASDSYRIRQTNQPQHF. CDR3 in DNA: TGTGCCAGCGACAGCTATCGAATCAGACAGACAAATCAGCCCCAGCATTTT.

The gene calls are TRBV7-2 and TRBJ2-7; D not certain. The CDR3 extends over 13 amino acids. The germline gives CDR1 SGHTA, CDR2 FQGNSA. Trimming shortened V by 4 bases and J by 4 bases, and 11 bases separated the two germline ends. This chain's CDR3 is CASSSSPGYEQYF. CDR3 nucleotides: TGTGCCAGCAGCTCCTCCCCCGGGTACGAGCAGTACTTC. Full variable domain (remainder filled in from reference TRBV7-2 and TRBJ2-7): GAGVSQSPSNKVTEKGKDVELRCDPISGHTALYWYRQSLGQGLEFLIYFQGNSAPDKSGLPSDRFSAERTGGSVSTLTIQRTQQEDSAVYLCASSSSPGYEQYFGPGTRLTVT.

The chain recombines TRBV10-3 with TRBJ2-3, with D unclear. V lost 5 bases to trimming and J lost 6 bases, with 9 bases between them. In germline, CDR1 is ENHRY, CDR2 SYGVKD. The CDR3 is 12 residues long. The CDR3 loop is CAISPNSDTQYF. In DNA, the CDR3 is TGTGCCATCAGTCCGAACTCGGATACGCAGTATTTT.

V gene TRBV6-5 combines with J gene TRBJ2-5, with TRBD1 matching over 9 bases. This CDR3 comprises 14 residues. Germline lookup yields CDR1 MNHEY and CDR2 SVGAGI. The V segment lost 8 bases and the J segment 4 bases; nucleotides outside the gene matches: 8. CDR3 nucleotides: TGTGCCAGCCACGAACAGGGGGCGGGAGAGACCCAGTACTTC. Encoded protein: CASHEQGAGETQYF.

The chain joins TRBV6-1 to TRBJ1-2, with D unclear. The CDR3 loop spans 17 amino acids. Trimming removed 4 bases from V and 2 bases from J, with 20 bases in between. The germline V gene encodes CDR1 MNHNS and CDR2 SASEGT. This CDR3 reads CASSVLNPGSPNYGYTF. In nucleotides, the CDR3 is TGTGCCAGCAGTGTATTAAACCCGGGAAGCCCGAACTATGGCTACACCTTC.

The chain carries TRBV5-1 and TRBJ2-3; 9 bases are shared with TRBD1. V was clipped by 3 bases and J by 5 bases; unmatched bases: 7. CDR1 is SGHRS and CDR2 is YFSETQ in the germline V gene. The CDR3 is 15 amino acids. In DNA, the CDR3 is TGCGCCAGCAGCTCCGGGACAGGGAGAGGAGATACGCAGTATTTT. Translated: CASSSGTGRGDTQYF.

The chain employs TRBV28 and TRBJ2-2; 8 nucleotides line up with TRBD1. After removal of 5 bases from V and 7 bases from J, the junction contained 12 bases not matched to a gene. Per germline, CDR1 MDHEN and CDR2 SYDVKM. The CDR3 is made up of 16 amino acids. The CDR3: CASSPPGQVISGELFF. CDR3 coding DNA: TGTGCCAGCAGTCCTCCGGGACAGGTAATCAGCGGGGAGCTGTTTTTT.

Worth noting for this clone: One end of the junction is discordant with germline, which a read error may explain. This chain uses TRBV19 with TRBJ2-7, with 9 nucleotides matching TRBD1. This CDR3 contains 13 residues. CDR1 is LNHDA, CDR2 SQIVND, per germline (reference sequence). The CDR3 DNA sequence: TGTGCCAGTAGTATAGATCTTTGGACAGGGGTCCAATTC. Amino acid sequence: CASSIDLWTGVQF.

The chain joins TRBV28 to TRBJ1-5; D gene unclear. Trimming removed 7 bases at V and 3 bases at J, with 16 bases between. The CDR3 consists of 15 residues. Germline loops: CDR1 MDHEN, CDR2 SYDVKM. The CDR3, as DNA: TGTGCCAGCATCTTGGGTCTCAGGAACAATCAGCCCCAGCATTTT. Translation: CASILGLRNNQPQHF. The variable domain in full, completed from reference TRBV28 and TRBJ1-5, reads DVKVTQSSRYLVKRTGEKVFLECVQDMDHENMFWYRQDPGLGLRLIYFSYDVKMKEKGDIPEGYSVSREKKERFSLILESASTNQTSMYLCASILGLRNNQPQHFGDGTRLSIL.

The V and J genes are TRBV7-2 and TRBJ2-3; TRBD2 is a possible D gene (7 bases). The V gene's germline CDR1 is SGHTA and CDR2 FQGNSA. The CDR3 has 15 amino acids. Trimming shortened V by 6 bases and J by 3 bases, and 16 bases separated the two germline ends. In DNA form, the CDR3 reads TGTGCCAGCAGTTCTGGGGGGGCCGGAACAGATACGCAGTATTTT. This sequence encodes CASSSGGAGTDTQYF. Variable domain in full (rest from reference TRBV7-2 and TRBJ2-3): GAGVSQSPSNKVTEKGKDVELRCDPISGHTALYWYRQSLGQGLEFLIYFQGNSAPDKSGLPSDRFSAERTGGSVSTLTIQRTQQEDSAVYLCASSSGGAGTDTQYFGPGTRLTVL.

The gene calls are TRBV5-1 and TRBJ2-2; 8 bases are a match to TRBD1. The germline gives CDR1 SGHRS, CDR2 YFSETQ. CDR3 size: 15 residues. V was clipped by 5 bases and J by 3 bases; unmatched bases: 6. CDR3 coding DNA: TGCGCCAGCAGACAGGGGGGTATGGACACCGGGGAGCTGTTTTTT. It specifies CASRQGGMDTGELFF.

As DNA, the CDR3 is TGTGCCAGCAGGGAGGGGAACACTGAAGCTTTCTTT. It specifies CASREGNTEAFF. The chain recombines TRBV6-5 with TRBJ1-1; no reliable D call. The CDR3 totals 12 residues. Germline CDR1 reads MNHEY; CDR2 reads SVGAGI. V dropped 6 bases and J dropped 1 base, with 6 bases sitting between them.

The J gene is TRBJ2-7, the V gene TRBV28; unclear D gene. The germline V gene has CDR1 MDHEN and CDR2 SYDVKM. This CDR3 comprises 13 residues. Trimming pared 3 bases from V and 2 bases from J, leaving 8 bases between. The CDR3 coding sequence is TGTGCCAGCAGTTTTTCGGAGACCTACGAGCAGTACTTC. It yields the protein CASSFSETYEQYF.

The V call is TRBV15, the J call TRBJ2-7; D gene ambiguous. Trimming removed 1 base at V and 2 bases at J, with 12 bases between. The length of the CDR3 is 15 residues. Germline lookup yields CDR1 LNHNV and CDR2 YYDKDF (reference sequence). The CDR3 DNA is TGTGCCACCAGCAGAGTCGAGGTTGGCGCCTACGAGCAGTACTTC. Protein product: CATSRVEVGAYEQYF.

The rearrangement uses TRBV7-3 and TRBJ2-1; 9 bases align to TRBD2. Germline loops: CDR1 SGHTA, CDR2 FQGTGA. Trimming at V came to 5 bases and at J to 4 bases, leaving 6 bases not matched to a gene. CDR3 length equals 15 residues. This chain's CDR3 is CASSHMLAGYNEQFF. The CDR3, as DNA: TGTGCCAGCAGCCACATGCTAGCGGGATACAATGAGCAGTTCTTC. The variable domain in full, completed from reference TRBV7-3 and TRBJ2-1, reads GAGVSQTPSNKVTEKGKYVELRCDPISGHTALYWYRQSLGQGPEFLIYFQGTGAADDSGLPNDRFFAVRPEGSVSTLKIQRTERGDSAVYLCASSHMLAGYNEQFFGPGTRLTVL.

The rearrangement links TRBV18 to TRBJ2-1; 7 bases are a match to TRBD2. Germline loops: CDR1 KGHSH, CDR2 LQKENI. The V segment lost 5 bases and the J segment 3 bases; nucleotides outside the gene matches: 7. CDR3 length: 15 residues. In DNA form, the CDR3 reads TGTGCCAGCTCAACCGGGGGGACCATCTACAATGAGCAGTTCTTC. Translation gives CASSTGGTIYNEQFF.

This chain uses TRBV18 with TRBJ2-5, with D perhaps TRBD2 (6 bases). Germline CDR1 is KGHSH and CDR2 is LQKENI. This CDR3 has 15 residues. The V and J ends lost 3 bases and 4 bases respectively, with 15 bases between them. The CDR3 DNA follows: TGTGCCAGCTCACCCCAGGGACTCCAGGGAGAGACCCAGTACTTC. It encodes CASSPQGLQGETQYF.

The chain couples TRBV24-1 to TRBJ2-3; no definite D call. Trimming shortened V by 3 bases and J by 12 bases, and 18 bases separated the two germline ends. In germline, CDR1 is KGHDR, CDR2 SFDVKD. This CDR3 is built from 14 residues. CDR3 protein: CATSDPTRRALQYF. The DNA of the CDR3 is TGTGCCACCAGTGATCCCACCCGCCGAGCCCTCCAGTATTTT.

The chain recombines TRBV25-1 with TRBJ1-1; D is uncertain. CDR1 MGHDK and CDR2 SYGVNS come from the germline V gene. The CDR3 totals 15 residues. Trimming removed 4 bases from V and 3 bases from J, with 15 bases in between. CDR3 DNA sequence: TGTGCCAGCAGTGCAAACCGGGGTAGGGACACTGAAGCTTTCTTT. As protein: CASSANRGRDTEAFF.

V and J are TRBV11-2 and TRBJ2-5; 7 bases fit TRBD2. V shed 4 bases and J 4 bases; nucleotides not matched to a gene: 3. CDR1 is SGHAT, CDR2 FQNNGV, per germline. The CDR3 runs 13 residues. CDR3 DNA sequence: TGTGCCAGCAGCTGGGGGGGGTTAGAGACCCAGTACTTC. It encodes CASSWGGLETQYF.

The rearrangement joins TRBV5-8 to TRBJ2-7; TRBD2 matches at 9 bases. The V gene end was trimmed by 0 bases and the J gene end by 4 bases; junction bases not matched to a gene: 11. The CDR3 length is 17 residues. The germline V gene has CDR1 SGHTS and CDR2 YDEGEE. The CDR3 loop reads CASSLGPPVAGEYEQYF. DNA for the CDR3: TGTGCCAGCAGCTTGGGTCCGCCGGTAGCGGGAGAGTACGAGCAGTACTTC.

Here the CDR3 DNA reads TGTGCCAGTAGTATAGGAGGAGGGAAAGAGACCCAGTACTTC. Amino acids: CASSIGGGKETQYF. The V call is TRBV19, the J call TRBJ2-5, with D perhaps TRBD2 (6 bases). Trimming left V 1 base short and J 3 bases short, with 9 bases between. The germline gives CDR1 LNHDA, CDR2 SQIVND (reference sequence). The CDR3 loop spans 14 amino acids. The whole variable domain, remainder taken from reference TRBV19 and TRBJ2-5, is DGGITQSPKYLFRKEGQNVTLSCEQNLNHDAMYWYRQDPGQGLRLIYYSQIVNDFQKGDIAEGYSVSREKKESFPLTVTSAQKNPTAFYLCASSIGGGKETQYFGPGTRLLVL.

This chain uses TRBV4-2 with TRBJ1-1, with D maybe TRBD1 (6 bases). V lost 1 base to trimming and J lost 4 bases, with 19 bases between them. CDR1 LGHNA and CDR2 YNFKEQ come from the germline V gene. This CDR3 contains 17 residues. The CDR3 loop reads CASSQAQGTRVTTEAFF. The CDR3 DNA follows: TGTGCCAGCAGCCAAGCCCAGGGGACGAGGGTTACCACTGAAGCTTTCTTT.

This chain connects TRBV5-4 to TRBJ1-2, with 7 bases that match TRBD1. This CDR3 is built from 16 residues. J lost 0 bases, V lost 3 bases, and 8 bases had no gene match. CDR1 SGHNT and CDR2 YYREEE come from the germline V gene (reference sequence). The CDR3 nucleotides read TGTGCCAGCAGCTGGGGACAGCGGCAAGCTAACTATGGCTACACCTTC. The encoded protein is CASSWGQRQANYGYTF.

The chain combines TRBV10-3 with TRBJ2-4, with 10 bases aligning to TRBD2. With V trimmed by 3 bases and J by 3 bases, 8 bases remained unmatched. Germline loops: CDR1 ENHRY, CDR2 SYGVKD. The length of the CDR3 is 17 residues. The CDR3 loop reads CAISESLAGGHKNIQYF. The CDR3 bases are TGTGCCATCAGTGAATCTTTAGCGGGAGGCCACAAAAACATTCAGTACTTC.

The V call is TRBV28, the J call TRBJ1-5, with a weak D call TRBD1 (5 bases). Trimming pared 2 bases from V and 3 bases from J, leaving 11 bases between. The germline V gene has CDR1 MDHEN and CDR2 SYDVKM. CDR3 length: 15 residues. The DNA of the CDR3 is TGTGCCAGCAGTTTACAAGGGGTAATCAATCAGCCCCAGCATTTT. Translating it yields CASSLQGVINQPQHF.